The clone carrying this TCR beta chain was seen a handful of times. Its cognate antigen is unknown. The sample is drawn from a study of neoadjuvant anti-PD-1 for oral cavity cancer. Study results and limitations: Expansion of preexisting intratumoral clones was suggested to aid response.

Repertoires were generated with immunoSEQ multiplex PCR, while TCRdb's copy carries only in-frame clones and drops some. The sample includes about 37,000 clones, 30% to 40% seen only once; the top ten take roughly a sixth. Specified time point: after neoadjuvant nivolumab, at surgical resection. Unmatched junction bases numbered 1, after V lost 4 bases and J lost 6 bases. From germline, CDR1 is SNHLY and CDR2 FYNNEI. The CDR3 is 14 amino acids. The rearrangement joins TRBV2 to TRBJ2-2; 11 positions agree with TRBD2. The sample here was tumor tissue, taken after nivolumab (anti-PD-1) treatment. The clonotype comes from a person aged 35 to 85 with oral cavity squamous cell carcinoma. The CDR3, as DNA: TGTGCCAGCAGTGCACTAGCGGGGGCCGGGGAGCTGTTTTTT. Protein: CASSALAGAGELFF.